The 7 T cell receptor beta chains below come from one sample, sequenced in a study of shared clonotypes between healthy human individuals. The repertoire was sequenced with immunoSEQ multiplex PCR; TCRdb's copy has only in-frame clones and lacks some. The data contain roughly 2.2 million clones, less than 95% of them singletons. The material sequenced was naive CD4+ T cells from PBMCs. Subset given: CD45RA+ positively selected. These receptors were obtained from a man aged 18 to 29 in good health. Some clones in this sample may be carry-over from other donors' samples.

This clone was found once. The chain links TRBV18 to TRBJ2-7; TRBD2 agrees at 7 bases. Unmatched junction bases numbered 13, after V lost 5 bases and J lost 3 bases. This CDR3 is 16 amino acids long. The V gene's germline CDR1 is KGHSH and CDR2 LQKENI. The DNA for the CDR3 is TGTGCCAGCTCAGGAATGGAAGCGGGGAACCTCTACGAGCAGTACTTC. Protein: CASSGMEAGNLYEQYF.

V usage is TRBV4-1 and J usage is TRBJ2-1, with 10 bases matching TRBD2. This CDR3 comprises 17 residues. V lost 3 bases, J lost 10 bases, and 15 bases stayed unmatched. CDR1 is MGHRA, CDR2 YSYEKL, per germline. The CDR3 coding sequence is TGCGCCAGCAGCCACCCACCCCAGGGGTTACTAGCGGGAGAGCAGTTCTTC. The encoded protein is CASSHPPQGLLAGEQFF.

This sequence joins TRBV19 and TRBJ2-3; 16 nucleotides match TRBD2. The V segment lost 5 bases and the J segment 4 bases; nucleotides outside the gene matches: 9. The CDR3 extends over 18 amino acids. CDR1 and CDR2 from the germline V gene are LNHDA and SQIVND (reference sequence). CDR3 bases: TGTGCCAGTAGTCTCCACCAAGGGACTAGCGGGAGGGCAGATACGCAGTATTTT. Its translation is CASSLHQGTSGRADTQYF.

DNA for the CDR3: TGCGCCAGCAGAAGGACACTTGGGGAAAACAATGAGCAGTTCTTC. It specifies CASRRTLGENNEQFF. The chain links TRBV5-1 to TRBJ2-1, with a weak D call TRBD1 (5 bases). The CDR3 covers 15 residues. Germline CDR1 is SGHRS and CDR2 is YFSETQ. V was shortened by 5 bases and J by 5 bases, with 17 bases between the two germline ends.

The rearrangement joins TRBV7-8 to TRBJ2-7, with D perhaps TRBD2 (6 bases). This CDR3 comprises 15 residues. Germline values: CDR1 SGHVS, CDR2 FQNEAQ. V lost 5 bases and J 6 bases, leaving 20 bases between the germline ends. The CDR3 region is CASSINRESRGEQYF. DNA of the CDR3: TGTGCCAGCAGCATTAACCGGGAGTCAAGGGGCGAGCAGTACTTC. Variable domain in full (rest from reference TRBV7-8 and TRBJ2-7): GAGVSQSPRYKVAKRGQDVALRCDPISGHVSLFWYQQALGQGPEFLTYFQNEAQLDKSGLPSDRFFAERPEGSVSTLKIQRTQQEDSAVYLCASSINRESRGEQYFGPGTRLTVT.

The chain uses TRBV28 and TRBJ1-2; 7 bases agree with TRBD1. This CDR3 is 13 amino acids long. Trimming cost V 6 bases and J 4 bases; bases outside gene matches: 5. Germline V CDR1 and CDR2: MDHEN, SYDVKM. The CDR3, as DNA: TGTGCCAGCAGCCCCTGGGACAGCTATGGCTACACCTTC. Protein: CASSPWDSYGYTF.

The rearrangement joins TRBV5-1 to TRBJ2-7; D perhaps matches TRBD2 (5 bases). The CDR3 is 15 amino acids. Between the trimmed V and J ends, which lost 4 bases and 0 bases, there was a span of 14 bases. Germline V gene data show CDR1 as SGHRS and CDR2 as YFSETQ. The CDR3 region has the DNA TGCGCCAGCAGCATGGCATTGCGGGCCTCCTACGAGCAGTACTTC. Encoded protein: CASSMALRASYEQYF.